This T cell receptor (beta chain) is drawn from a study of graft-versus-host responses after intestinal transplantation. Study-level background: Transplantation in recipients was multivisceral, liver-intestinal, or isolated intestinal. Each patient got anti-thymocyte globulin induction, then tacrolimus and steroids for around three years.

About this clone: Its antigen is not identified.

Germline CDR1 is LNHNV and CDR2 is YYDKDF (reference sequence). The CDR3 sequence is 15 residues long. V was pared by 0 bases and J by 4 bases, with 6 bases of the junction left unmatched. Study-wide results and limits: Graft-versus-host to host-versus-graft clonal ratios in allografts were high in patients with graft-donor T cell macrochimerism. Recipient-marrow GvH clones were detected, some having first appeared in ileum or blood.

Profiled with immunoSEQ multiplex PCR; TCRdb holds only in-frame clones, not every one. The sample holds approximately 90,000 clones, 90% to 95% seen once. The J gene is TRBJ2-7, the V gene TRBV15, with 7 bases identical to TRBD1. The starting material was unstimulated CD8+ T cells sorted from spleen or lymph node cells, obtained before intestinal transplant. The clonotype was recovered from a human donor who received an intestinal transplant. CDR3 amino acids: CATSRDGDSPYEQYF. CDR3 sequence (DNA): TGTGCCACCAGCAGAGATGGGGACAGTCCTTACGAGCAGTACTTC. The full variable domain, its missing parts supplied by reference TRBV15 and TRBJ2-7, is DAMVIQNPRYQVTQFGKPVTLSCSQTLNHNVMYWYQQKSSQAPKLLFHYYDKDFNNEADTPDNFQSRRPNTSFCFLDIRSPGLGDTAMYLCATSRDGDSPYEQYFGPGTRLTVT.